The 2 T cell receptor beta chains listed next were all sequenced from one sample in a study of blood T cell repertoires in COVID-19. The assay was immunoSEQ multiplex PCR, and TCRdb's table has in-frame clones only and misses some. In the table there are 400,000 to 550,000 clones, 85% to 90% of which are singletons. Material: peripheral blood. These receptor sequences come from a woman aged 30 to 39 with acute or convalescent COVID-19.

This CDR3 is CASSRRTGGEGLSGANVLTF. Written as DNA, the CDR3 is TGTGCCAGCAGCCGCCGGACAGGGGGCGAGGGTCTCTCTGGGGCCAACGTCCTGACTTTC. V gene TRBV7-8 combines with J gene TRBJ2-6, with 11 bases identical to TRBD1. CDR1 is SGHVS and CDR2 is FQNEAQ in the germline V gene. The junction had 12 bases not matched to a gene; V was cut back by 5 bases and J by 0 bases. This CDR3 region has 20 residues.

The rearrangement links TRBV19 to TRBJ2-3; D is ambiguous. In germline, CDR1 is LNHDA, CDR2 SQIVND (reference sequence). The CDR3 has 14 amino acids. V was pared by 6 bases and J by 3 bases, with 13 bases between. The CDR3 nucleotides are TGTGCCAGTAGCCCCGTTCAGGCGACAGATACGCAGTATTTT. It is translated as CASSPVQATDTQYF.